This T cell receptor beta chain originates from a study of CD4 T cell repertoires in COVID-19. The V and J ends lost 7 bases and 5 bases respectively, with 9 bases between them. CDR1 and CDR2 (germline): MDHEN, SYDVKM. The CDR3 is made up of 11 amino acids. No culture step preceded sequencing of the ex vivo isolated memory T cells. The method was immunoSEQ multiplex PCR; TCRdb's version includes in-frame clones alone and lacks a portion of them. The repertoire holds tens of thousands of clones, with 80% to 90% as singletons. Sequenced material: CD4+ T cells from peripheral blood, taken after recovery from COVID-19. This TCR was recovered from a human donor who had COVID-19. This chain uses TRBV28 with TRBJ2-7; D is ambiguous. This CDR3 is CASISANEQYF. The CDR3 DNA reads TGTGCCAGCATCAGCGCTAACGAGCAGTACTTC.